This TCR beta chain appears in the sequencing data of a study of blood T cell repertoires in COVID-19. This CDR3 region has 15 residues. Per germline, CDR1 SGHRS and CDR2 YFSETQ. Trimming took 4 bases from V and 4 from J; bases not matched to a gene: 8. In the authors' methods: Reference gene primer amplification in the assay estimated nucleated cell counts. Clones were sequenced by immunoSEQ multiplex PCR, and TCRdb holds only the in-frame ones, with some missing. V and J calls plus clone size are reproduced from that table; the DNA served to infer D and trimming. The sample consists of roughly 100,000 clones, around 90% of them appearing once.

This clonotype was obtained from a woman aged 80 or over in a cohort sampled during active COVID-19. The genes are TRBV5-1 and TRBJ1-2, with TRBD1 matching over 9 bases. Sequencing used peripheral blood. The CDR3 coding sequence is TGCGCCAGCAGCGACGGACAGGGGCCTACCTATGGCTACACCTTC. Translation gives CASSDGQGPTYGYTF.